Reported below is one T cell receptor beta chain. Treatment reported: randomized to nivolumab then ipilimumab (arm A) or the reverse (arm B). DNA-damaging chemotherapy had not been given to any patient beforehand. This CDR3 region has 13 residues. CDR1 is ENHRY and CDR2 is SYGVKD in the germline V gene. V was clipped by 6 bases and J by 4 bases, with 12 bases between them. The entry originates in a study of sequential checkpoint blockade in melanoma. About the study: Maintenance nivolumab came after either treatment sequence.

Sequencing was performed with immunoSEQ multiplex PCR; in TCRdb, only in-frame clones are kept and a portion is missing. The repertoire holds around 15,000 clones, with under 85% as singletons. The starting material was CD8+ T cells sorted from blood (inferred from file names), obtained from a patient given nivolumab and ipilimumab in sequence. The genes are TRBV10-3 and TRBJ1-2; D call uncertain. The receptor's source is a human donor with melanoma. In nucleotides, the CDR3 is TGTGCCATCAGCGTACGACTCCTCTATGGCTACACCTTC. This gives the protein CAISVRLLYGYTF.